The sequence of this T cell receptor beta chain was determined in a study of early T cells in non-severe SARS-CoV-2 infection. Study overall: Chains stayed unpaired after sequencing of bulk RNA from unsorted whole blood.

This clonotype was observed a few times. The antigen is not known. Study observations and caveats: Anti-spike CD8 specificities were favored by VDJdb matching, whose results missed private and CD4 specificities.

Researchers attached unique molecular identifiers to individual cDNA molecules. TCRdb reprocessed the 5' RACE reads via MiXCR and lists one record per CDR3 protein. The sample contains fewer than 120,000 distinct CDR3 sequences, roughly 13% of which appear only once. With 0 bases clipped from V and 6 bases from J, the junction kept 8 bases outside the gene matches. This CDR3 region has 15 residues. CDR1 is SGDLS and CDR2 is YYNGEE in the germline V gene. The source is an adult who was a healthcare worker with PCR-confirmed SARS-CoV-2 infection or an uninfected control (not recorded which). The chain recombines TRBV9 with TRBJ2-7; TRBD1 aligns across 8 bases. This sample comprised whole blood, obtained at baseline. The CDR3 nucleotides read TGTGCCAGCAGCGTAGGAAGGACAGGGAACGGCGAGCAGTACTTC. Translation gives CASSVGRTGNGEQYF.